This T cell receptor beta chain is from a study of blood T cell repertoires in COVID-19. Background on the study: The United States, Italy and Spain were the sources of the acute and convalescent COVID-19 samples. The analysed material was cDNA or gDNA that came from T cells, B-cell-depleted T cells, or PBMCs.

Membership in each cohort depended on participant-reported clinical history. The CDR3 has 11 residues. The V and J ends lost 11 bases and 0 bases respectively, with 7 bases between them. Germline V gene data show CDR1 as MNHEY and CDR2 as SVGAGI. Here immunoSEQ multiplex PCR was the method, and the copy in TCRdb shows in-frame clones only, minus some. The sample consists of 320,000 or so clones, around 85% of them appearing once. The specimen sequenced was PBMCs or T cells enriched from blood (not recorded which). The TCR was taken from a woman aged 25 to 45 who had been exposed to COVID-19. This sequence joins TRBV6-5 and TRBJ1-1; no reliable D call. The CDR3 bases are TGTGCCGCGGGGATGAACACTGAAGCTTTCTTT. It specifies CAAGMNTEAFF.